This record covers a single TCR beta chain. This sample stems from a study of blood T cell repertoires in COVID-19. Using immunoSEQ multiplex PCR, the repertoire was profiled, and TCRdb retains in-frame clones only, with some absent. The sample consists of about 180,000 clones, approximately 88% of them appearing once. The TCR comes from a woman aged 25-40 years with acute or convalescent COVID-19. The specimen was peripheral blood.

The CDR3 protein is CASRRQSTGELFF. In nucleotides, the CDR3 is TGTGCCAGCAGGAGACAGAGCACCGGGGAGCTGTTTTTT. The genes are TRBV2 and TRBJ2-2; D perhaps matches TRBD1 (5 bases). Looked up from germline, CDR1 is SNHLY and CDR2 is FYNNEI. The CDR3 has 13 residues. V dropped 6 bases and J dropped 4 bases, with 9 bases sitting between them.